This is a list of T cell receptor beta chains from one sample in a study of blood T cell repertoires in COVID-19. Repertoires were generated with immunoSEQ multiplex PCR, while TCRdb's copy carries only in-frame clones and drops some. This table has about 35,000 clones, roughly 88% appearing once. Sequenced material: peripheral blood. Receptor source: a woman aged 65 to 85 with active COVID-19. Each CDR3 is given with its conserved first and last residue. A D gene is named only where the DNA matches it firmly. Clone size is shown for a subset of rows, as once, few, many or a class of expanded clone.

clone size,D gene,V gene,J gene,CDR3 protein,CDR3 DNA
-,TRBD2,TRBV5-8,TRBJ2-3,CASSQDTGLASVDTQYF,TGTGCCAGCAGCCAAGACACGGGACTAGCGTCCGTTGATACGCAGTATTTT
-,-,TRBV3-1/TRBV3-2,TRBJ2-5,CASSQGGASGQETQYF,TGTGCCAGCAGCCAAGGGGGGGCTAGCGGCCAAGAGACCCAGTACTTC
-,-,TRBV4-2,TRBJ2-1,CASSQEQDEQFF,TGTGCCAGCAGCCAAGAGCAGGATGAGCAGTTCTTC
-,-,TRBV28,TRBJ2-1,CASSWTAGGTGTNSYNEQFF,TGTGCCAGCAGTTGGACCGCTGGGGGGACCGGGACCAATTCCTACAATGAGCAGTTCTTC
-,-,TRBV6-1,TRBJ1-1,CASSAWAPWDFTEAFF,TGTGCCAGCAGTGCTTGGGCCCCTTGGGACTTCACTGAAGCTTTCTTT
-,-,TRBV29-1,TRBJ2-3,CSVLELGVQYF,TGCAGCGTTTTAGAGTTGGGAGTGCAGTATTTT
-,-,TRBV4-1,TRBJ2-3,CASSPGRMGAYTDTQYF,TGCGCCAGCAGCCCCGGGAGGATGGGGGCTTACACAGATACGCAGTATTTT
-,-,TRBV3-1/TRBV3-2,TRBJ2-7,CASSLRYEQYF,TGTGCCAGCAGCCTGAGATACGAGCAGTACTTC
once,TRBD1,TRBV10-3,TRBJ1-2,CAISEFSPGGFYGYTF,TGTGCCATCAGTGAATTTTCCCCAGGGGGCTTCTATGGCTACACCTTC
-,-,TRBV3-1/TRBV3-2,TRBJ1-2,CASSQGAFGYGYTF,TGTGCCAGCAGCCAAGGTGCTTTCGGGTATGGCTACACCTTC
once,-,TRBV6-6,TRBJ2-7,CASGGYSYEQYF,TGTGCCAGCGGGGGGTACTCCTACGAGCAGTACTTC
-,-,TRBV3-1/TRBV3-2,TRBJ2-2,CASSQVLAGELFF,TGTGCTAGCAGCCAAGTTCTAGCCGGGGAGCTGTTTTTT
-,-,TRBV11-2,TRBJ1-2,CASSLVGASAGGYTF,TGTGCCAGCAGCTTAGTTGGGGCGTCTGCTGGTGGCTACACCTTC
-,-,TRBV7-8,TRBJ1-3,CASSLRGAGNTIYF,TGTGCCAGCAGCTTACGGGGTGCTGGAAACACCATATATTTT
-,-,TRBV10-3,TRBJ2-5,CAISDSERRWTQYF,TGTGCCATCAGTGACTCAGAGAGGCGATGGACCCAGTACTTC
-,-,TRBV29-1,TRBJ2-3,CSVEDPAEGVTDTQYF,TGCAGCGTTGAAGATCCGGCAGAAGGGGTCACAGATACGCAGTATTTT
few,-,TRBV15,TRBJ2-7,CATSSPQGWNEQYF,TGTGCCACCAGCAGCCCACAGGGATGGAACGAGCAGTACTTC
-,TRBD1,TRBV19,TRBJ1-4,CASRTGQGEKLFF,TGTGCCAGTAGGACGGGACAGGGAGAAAAACTGTTTTTT
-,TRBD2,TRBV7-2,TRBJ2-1,CASSPGGGTGTNEQFF,TGTGCCAGCAGCCCCGGGGGGGGCACAGGGACTAATGAGCAGTTCTTC
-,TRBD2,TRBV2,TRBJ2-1,CASEKTSSDEQFF,TGTGCCAGCGAAAAGACTAGCTCGGATGAGCAGTTCTTC
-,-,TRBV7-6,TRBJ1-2,CASSLALSSNYGYTF,TGTGCCAGCAGCTTAGCCCTAAGTTCTAACTATGGCTACACCTTC
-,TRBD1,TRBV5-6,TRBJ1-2,CASSLPGQGAYGYTF,TGTGCCAGCAGCTTGCCGGGACAGGGGGCCTATGGCTACACCTTC
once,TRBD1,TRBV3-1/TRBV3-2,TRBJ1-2,CASSPTGTGVYGYTF,TGTGCCAGCAGCCCTACCGGGACAGGGGTTTATGGCTACACCTTC
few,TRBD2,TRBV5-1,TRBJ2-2,CASSLVPSGLTGELFF,TGCGCCAGCAGCTTGGTGCCTAGCGGCCTCACCGGGGAGCTGTTTTTT
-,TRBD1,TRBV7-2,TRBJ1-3,CASSEGQSSGNTIYF,TGTGCCAGCAGCGAGGGACAGTCCTCTGGAAACACCATATATTTT
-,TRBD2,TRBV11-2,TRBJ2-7,CASSLVGTSTDYEQYF,TGTGCCAGCAGCTTAGTAGGGACTAGCACCGACTACGAGCAGTACTTC
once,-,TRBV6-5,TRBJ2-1,CASVKGAGNEQFF,TGTGCCAGCGTCAAAGGGGCAGGGAATGAGCAGTTCTTC
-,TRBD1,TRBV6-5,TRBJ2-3,CATSSRGPDTQYF,TGTGCCACGTCAAGCAGGGGGCCAGATACGCAGTATTTT
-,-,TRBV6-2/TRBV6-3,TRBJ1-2,CASSMTPGSLGYGYTF,TGTGCCAGCAGTATGACTCCGGGATCCCTCGGCTATGGCTACACCTTC
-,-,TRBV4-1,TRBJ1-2,CASSQEGRSYGYTF,TGCGCCAGCAGCCAAGAGGGGAGGTCCTATGGCTACACCTTC
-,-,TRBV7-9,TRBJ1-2,CASGSRGQNGYTF,TGTGCCAGCGGTTCGCGGGGGCAAAATGGCTACACCTTC
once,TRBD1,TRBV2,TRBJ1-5,CASSYRDRGNQPQHF,TGTGCCAGCAGTTACCGGGACAGGGGCAATCAGCCCCAGCATTTT
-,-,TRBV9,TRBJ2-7,CASSVADSTGGLYEQYF,TGTGCCAGCAGCGTAGCTGATTCAACAGGTGGTTTATACGAGCAGTACTTC
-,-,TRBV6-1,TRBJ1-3,CASSEGHGNTIYF,TGTGCCAGCAGTGAAGGCCACGGGAACACCATATATTTT
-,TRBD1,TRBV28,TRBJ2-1,CASHSQGDHNEQFF,TGTGCCAGCCACTCACAGGGGGACCACAATGAGCAGTTCTTC
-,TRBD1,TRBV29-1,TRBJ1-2,CSAGQGRGYTF,TGCAGCGCTGGACAGGGGAGAGGCTACACCTTC
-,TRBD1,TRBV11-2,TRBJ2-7,CASSPDRVSYEQYF,TGTGCCAGCAGCCCGGACAGGGTGTCCTACGAGCAGTACTTC
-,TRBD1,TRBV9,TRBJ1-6,CASSTQGGEGSPLHF,TGTGCCAGCAGCACACAGGGGGGAGAGGGTTCACCCCTCCACTTT
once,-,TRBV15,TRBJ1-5,CATSGGGGGRQPQHF,TGTGCCACCAGCGGGGGGGGCGGGGGCCGTCAGCCCCAGCATTTT
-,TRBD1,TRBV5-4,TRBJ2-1,CASSLGGDRGNDEQFF,TGTGCCAGCAGCTTGGGCGGGGACAGGGGCAACGATGAGCAGTTCTTC
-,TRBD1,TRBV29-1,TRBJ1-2,CSVRDREPPNYGYTF,TGCAGCGTACGGGACAGGGAACCCCCTAACTATGGCTACACCTTC
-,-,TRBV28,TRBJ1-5,CASSFSGQPQHF,TGTGCCAGCAGTTTCTCCGGTCAGCCCCAGCATTTT
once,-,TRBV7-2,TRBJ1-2,CASSMGGGNRWLGGYTF,TGTGCCAGCAGCATGGGGGGAGGTAACCGCTGGTTAGGGGGCTACACCTTC
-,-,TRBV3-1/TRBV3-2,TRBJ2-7,CASSQGVPRDEQYF,TGTGCCAGCAGCCAAGGCGTCCCCCGGGACGAGCAGTACTTC
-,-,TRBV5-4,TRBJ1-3,CASRAGQTSGNTIYF,TGTGCCAGCAGGGCCGGACAGACCTCTGGAAACACCATATATTTT
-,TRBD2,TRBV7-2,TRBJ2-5,CASSPGGKETQYF,TGTGCCAGCAGCCCGGGGGGTAAAGAGACCCAGTACTTC
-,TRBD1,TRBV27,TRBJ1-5,CASSLTGSNQPQHF,TGTGCCAGCAGTTTGACAGGGAGCAATCAGCCCCAGCATTTT
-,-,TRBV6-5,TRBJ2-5,CASSTRWSPQETQYF,TGTGCCAGCAGTACACGTTGGTCGCCCCAAGAGACCCAGTACTTC
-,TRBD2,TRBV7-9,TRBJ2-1,CASSSSGGAWNEQFF,TGTGCCAGCAGCTCAAGCGGGGGGGCCTGGAATGAGCAGTTCTTC
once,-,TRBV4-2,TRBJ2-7,CASSQDLGDSGEQYF,TGTGCCAGCAGCCAAGATCTGGGAGACTCCGGCGAGCAGTACTTC
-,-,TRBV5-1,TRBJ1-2,CASSSQGQDGYTF,TGCGCCAGCAGCTCTCAGGGTCAAGATGGCTACACCTTC
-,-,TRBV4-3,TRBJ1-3,CASSQEGYGNTIYF,TGCGCCAGCAGCCAGGAGGGGTACGGAAACACCATATATTTT
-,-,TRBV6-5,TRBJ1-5,CASRQTGTQPQHF,TGTGCCAGCAGACAGACAGGTACTCAGCCCCAGCATTTT
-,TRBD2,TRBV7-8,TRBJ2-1,CASSLGGGYNEQFF,TGTGCCAGCAGCTTAGGGGGGGGCTACAATGAGCAGTTCTTC